The T cell receptor (beta chain) described here comes from a study of shared T cell receptors in the human thymus. The data were produced by immunoSEQ multiplex PCR, yet TCRdb's version contains in-frame clones alone and is incomplete. The repertoire holds 600,000 to 900,000 clones, with roughly 85% as singletons. These sequences were also reported in another study, on human thymus T cells. That source notes: Samples came from healthy Finnish infants during open corrective cardiac surgery. Apparent bias marked the V and J gene usage of thymic and blood repertoires. Thymic TCR repertoires of unrelated people reportedly overlapped highly.

The sequencing input was thymocytes. The clonotype originates from a girl less than two years old with a congenital heart defect.

This CDR3 reads CASSPILQGTEVGYTF. The CDR3 region has the DNA TGTGCCAGTAGTCCCATACTACAGGGGACTGAAGTGGGCTACACCTTC. This chain links TRBV19 with TRBJ1-2; TRBD1 agrees at 7 bases. Germline lookup yields CDR1 LNHDA and CDR2 SQIVND (reference sequence). After removal of 5 bases from V and 8 bases from J, the junction contained 17 bases not matched to a gene. The CDR3 runs 16 residues.